These 9 T cell receptor beta chains were all obtained from the same sample, sequenced in a study of blood T cell repertoires in COVID-19. Profiling relied on immunoSEQ multiplex PCR, and the TCRdb table lists in-frame clones only, not all of them. The profile shows 350,000 to 450,000 clones, approximately 90% of them singletons. The sequenced sample consisted of PBMCs or T cells enriched from blood (not recorded which). The receptors shown here come from a woman in her thirties or forties who had been exposed to COVID-19.

CDR3 nucleotide sequence: TGTGCCAGCAGTTACTCACAAAGCCAGGGGCGGTTCTTC. Encoded protein: CASSYSQSQGRFF. The chain employs TRBV6-5 and TRBJ2-1, with D perhaps matching TRBD1 (6 bases). Trimming removed 0 bases at V and 15 bases at J, with 15 bases between. This CDR3 spans 13 amino acids. Germline lookup yields CDR1 MNHEY and CDR2 SVGAGI.

This chain connects TRBV19 to TRBJ2-2; D possibly corresponds to TRBD2 (5 bases). Germline values: CDR1 LNHDA, CDR2 SQIVND (reference sequence). CDR3 length: 15 residues. Trimming pared 7 bases from V and 1 base from J, leaving 13 bases between. The CDR3: CASKTGYQNTGELFF. CDR3 bases: TGTGCCAGTAAGACGGGATACCAGAACACCGGGGAGCTGTTTTTT.

J is TRBJ1-2 and V is TRBV27; 8 bases line up with TRBD1. Germline V CDR1 and CDR2: MNHEY, SMNVEV (reference sequence). The CDR3 spans 14 residues. After removal of 5 bases from V and 4 bases from J, the junction contained 6 bases not matched to a gene. The CDR3 DNA follows: TGTGCCAGCAGTCCAAGGGACAGGATCTATGGCTACACCTTC. Its translation is CASSPRDRIYGYTF.

The rearrangement links TRBV27 to TRBJ2-3; 12 nucleotides line up with TRBD2. The CDR3 loop spans 17 amino acids. After removal of 4 bases from V and 2 bases from J, the junction contained 7 bases not matched to a gene. Germline lookup yields CDR1 MNHEY and CDR2 SMNVEV (reference sequence). The DNA of the CDR3 is TGTGCCAGCAGTTATCCCACTAGCGGGGGGTACACAGATACGCAGTATTTT. Amino acids: CASSYPTSGGYTDTQYF.

The chain is built from TRBV12-5 and TRBJ2-1; the match to TRBD2 covers 11 bases. This CDR3 contains 20 residues. The V gene's germline CDR1 is LGHNT and CDR2 FRNRAP. The V segment lost 2 bases and the J segment 0 bases; nucleotides outside the gene matches: 12. The CDR3 region has the DNA TGTGCTAGTGGTTTGCTCGGACTAGCGGGTTTTTCGAGCTCCTACAATGAGCAGTTCTTC. It translates to CASGLLGLAGFSSSYNEQFF.

The sample holds one count of this clone. V and J are TRBV7-8 and TRBJ1-1; 7 bases fit TRBD1. The CDR3 contains 13 residues. Trimming removed 5 bases from V and 1 base from J; junction bases left unmatched: 1. The germline V gene encodes CDR1 SGHVS and CDR2 FQNEAQ. CDR3 region: CASSTGENTEAFF. DNA of the CDR3: TGTGCCAGCAGCACAGGGGAGAACACTGAAGCTTTCTTT.

V gene TRBV7-2 combines with J gene TRBJ1-1, with TRBD1 as a possible D gene (6 bases). The V gene's germline CDR1 is SGHTA and CDR2 FQGNSA. V dropped 2 bases and J dropped 0 bases, with 13 bases sitting between them. The CDR3 covers 16 residues. CDR3: CASSLQGGDMNTEAFF. CDR3 in DNA: TGTGCCAGCAGCTTACAAGGGGGTGACATGAACACTGAAGCTTTCTTT.

The chain joins TRBV7-9 to TRBJ1-5; 7 bases map to TRBD1. CDR1 and CDR2 (germline): SEHNR, FQNEAQ (reference sequence). Losses at the gene ends were 1 base for V and 1 base for J; bases not matched to a gene: 7. This CDR3 contains 17 residues. This CDR3 reads CASSLGAPGGSNQPQHF. The CDR3 coding sequence is TGTGCCAGCAGCTTAGGTGCGCCAGGGGGGAGCAATCAGCCCCAGCATTTT.

CDR3 sequence (DNA): TGCAGCGTTGAGACAACACTTAACTATGGCTACACCTTC. Protein: CSVETTLNYGYTF. The chain has TRBV29-1 and TRBJ1-2; D uncertain. V lost 3 bases and J lost 1, with 9 bases in between. Germline CDR1 and CDR2: SQVTM and ANQGSEA. This CDR3 is 13 amino acids long.